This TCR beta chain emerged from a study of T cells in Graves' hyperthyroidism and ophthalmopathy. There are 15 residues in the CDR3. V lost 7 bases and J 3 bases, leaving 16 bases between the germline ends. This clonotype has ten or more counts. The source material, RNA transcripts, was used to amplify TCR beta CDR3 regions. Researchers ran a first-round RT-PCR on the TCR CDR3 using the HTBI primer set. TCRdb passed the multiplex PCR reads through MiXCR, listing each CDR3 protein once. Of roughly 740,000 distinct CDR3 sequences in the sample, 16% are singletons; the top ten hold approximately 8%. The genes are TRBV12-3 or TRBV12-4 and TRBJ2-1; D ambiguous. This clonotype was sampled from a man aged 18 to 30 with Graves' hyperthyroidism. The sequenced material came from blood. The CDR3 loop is CASTEGDTDYNEQFF. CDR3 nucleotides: TGTGCCAGCACCGAAGGAGACACCGACTACAATGAGCAGTTCTTC.